These T cell receptor beta chains were read from a single sample in a study of T cell changes during pregnancy in multiple sclerosis. The protocol was immunoSEQ multiplex PCR, while the TCRdb copy is restricted to in-frame clones and leaves out a portion. Seen here are under 65,000 clones, about nine tenths observed once, and the top ten hold approximately 1.2%. The material sequenced was peripheral blood, taken after pregnancy. These receptors all come from a female donor in good health, enrolled as a control in a pregnancy study. Both conserved end residues are part of each CDR3. The D gene is left open where the match is weak. Size values are once, few and many counts, or a class for expanded clones, and some rows have none.

J | length | V | D | size | CDR3 | DNA
TRBJ2-1 | 15 | TRBV13 | TRBD2 | . | CASSPGGRDYNEQFF | TGTGCCAGCAGCCCAGGTGGGAGGGACTACAATGAGCAGTTCTTC
TRBJ2-1 | 17 | TRBV27 | TRBD2 | . | CASSLYSGTNSYNEQFF | TGTGCCAGCAGTTTATATAGCGGGACAAACTCCTACAATGAGCAGTTCTTC
TRBJ1-4 | 14 | TRBV27 | . | once | CASSWRTEGEKLFF | TGTGCCAGCAGTTGGAGGACAGAAGGGGAAAAACTGTTTTTT
TRBJ1-6 | 15 | TRBV5-1 | . | . | CASSLDGRHNSPLHF | TGCGCCAGCAGCTTGGATGGGAGGCATAATTCACCCCTCCACTTT
TRBJ1-3 | 13 | TRBV6-1 | . | . | CASRDMYGNTIYF | TGTGCCAGCAGGGACATGTACGGAAACACCATATATTTT
TRBJ2-3 | 15 | TRBV9 | . | . | CASSVGAGPTDTQYF | TGTGCCAGCAGCGTAGGAGCAGGCCCCACAGATACGCAGTATTTT
TRBJ1-2 | 17 | TRBV11-2 | TRBD1 | . | CASTPAQGQAANYGYTF | TGTGCCAGCACCCCGGCTCAGGGACAGGCTGCTAACTATGGCTACACCTTC
TRBJ2-7 | 14 | TRBV15 | . | . | CATSPGILSYEQYF | TGTGCCACCAGTCCCGGGATCCTCTCCTACGAGCAGTACTTC
TRBJ2-1 | 13 | TRBV5-5 | TRBD2 | . | CASSWRGAREQFF | TGTGCCAGCAGCTGGCGGGGGGCCCGGGAGCAGTTCTTC
TRBJ1-4 | 14 | TRBV19 | TRBD1 | . | CASSITGDNEKLFF | TGTGCCAGTAGTATAACAGGGGATAATGAAAAACTGTTTTTT
TRBJ2-7 | 12 | TRBV7-2 | TRBD1 | once | CASSFGTDQGYF | TGTGCCAGCAGCTTCGGGACAGACCAAGGGTACTTC
TRBJ1-6 | 16 | TRBV28 | . | . | CASSVRQNLRNSPLHF | TGTGCCAGCAGTGTAAGACAAAACTTAAGAAATTCACCCCTCCACTTT
TRBJ2-6 | 17 | TRBV28 | TRBD1 | . | CASSLGTANSGANVLTF | TGTGCCAGCAGTTTAGGGACAGCGAACTCTGGGGCCAACGTCCTGACTTTC
TRBJ1-2 | 13 | TRBV6-5 | TRBD1 | . | CASSTGAVYGYTF | TGTGCCAGCAGTACAGGGGCCGTCTATGGCTACACCTTC
TRBJ1-2 | 15 | TRBV7-9 | . | . | CASSLTQTTGYGYTF | TGTGCCAGCAGCTTAACTCAGACTACCGGCTATGGCTACACCTTC
TRBJ2-5 | 13 | TRBV11-2 | . | once | CASSLTSLGAQYF | TGTGCCAGCAGCTTAACTTCCCTAGGGGCCCAGTACTTC
TRBJ2-2 | 15 | TRBV9 | . | . | CASSVGAVNTGELFF | TGTGCCAGCAGCGTAGGGGCAGTGAACACCGGGGAGCTGTTTTTT
TRBJ2-1 | 14 | TRBV2 | . | . | CASLAGVPYNEQFF | TGTGCCAGCCTCGCGGGCGTGCCCTACAATGAGCAGTTCTTC
TRBJ1-5 | 17 | TRBV30 | TRBD1 | . | CAWSEGTGFFLGQPQHF | TGTGCCTGGAGTGAGGGGACAGGATTCTTCCTGGGCCAGCCCCAGCATTTT
TRBJ1-1 | 15 | TRBV5-4 | . | . | CASGPPGHRDTEAFF | TGTGCCAGCGGACCCCCGGGCCACAGGGACACTGAAGCTTTCTTT
TRBJ2-4 | 14 | TRBV7-9 | TRBD1 | . | CASSLQTTGDFQYF | TGTGCCAGCAGCTTACAAACGACAGGGGACTTTCAGTACTTC
TRBJ1-1 | 15 | TRBV28 | . | . | CASSQRSSGNTEAFF | TGTGCCAGCAGCCAGCGCTCTTCGGGGAACACTGAAGCTTTCTTT
TRBJ1-4 | 15 | TRBV11-2 | . | . | CASSFGTGIDEKLFF | TGTGCCAGCAGCTTTGGAACGGGGATCGACGAAAAACTGTTTTTT
TRBJ1-3 | 16 | TRBV18 | . | once | CASSRSATTTGNTIYF | TGTGCCAGCTCACGATCGGCGACAACCACTGGAAACACCATATATTTT
TRBJ1-1 | 17 | TRBV4-1 | . | once | CASSQLDMGFMNTEAFF | TGCGCCAGCAGCCAACTGGACATGGGATTTATGAACACTGAAGCTTTCTTT
TRBJ2-1 | 17 | TRBV4-3 | TRBD2 | . | CASSQEASSGYYNEQFF | TGCGCCAGCAGCCAAGAAGCCTCTAGCGGGTATTACAATGAGCAGTTCTTC
TRBJ2-1 | 15 | TRBV4-2 | TRBD2 | once | CASSHGTSGGDEQFF | TGTGCCAGCAGCCATGGGACTAGCGGGGGCGATGAGCAGTTCTTC
TRBJ2-1 | 15 | TRBV11-2 | . | . | CASSLESREFDEQFF | TGTGCCAGCAGCTTAGAATCAAGGGAGTTCGATGAGCAGTTCTTC
TRBJ2-1 | 14 | TRBV18 | TRBD1 | . | CASSPGQGPNEQFF | TGTGCCAGCTCACCAGGACAGGGGCCCAATGAGCAGTTCTTC
TRBJ2-1 | 16 | TRBV5-8 | TRBD1 | . | CASILTGTGVYNEQFF | TGTGCCAGCATCCTTACCGGGACAGGGGTCTACAATGAGCAGTTCTTC
TRBJ2-2 | 13 | TRBV12-5 | . | . | CASGSSNTGELFF | TGTGCTAGTGGTTCTTCGAACACCGGGGAGCTGTTTTTT
TRBJ1-6 | 16 | TRBV5-4 | . | . | CASRTGGSSYNSPLHF | TGTGCCAGCAGGACGGGGGGAAGCTCCTATAATTCACCCCTCCACTTT
TRBJ2-5 | 15 | TRBV7-2 | . | . | CASRRDSQYQETQYF | TGTGCCAGCAGACGGGACTCCCAGTACCAAGAGACCCAGTACTTC
TRBJ2-1 | 17 | TRBV14 | . | . | CASSQDRRAGLYNEQFF | TGTGCCAGCAGCCAAGATAGGAGGGCGGGACTCTACAATGAGCAGTTCTTC
TRBJ1-1 | 14 | TRBV5-4 | . | few | CASSPRTELTEAFF | TGTGCCAGCAGCCCCCGCACGGAGCTCACTGAAGCTTTCTTT
TRBJ1-5 | 13 | TRBV4-1 | . | . | CASSQQINQPQHF | TGCGCCAGCAGCCAACAGATCAATCAGCCCCAGCATTTT
TRBJ2-1 | 14 | TRBV5-5 | . | . | CASSLGMGANEQFF | TGTGCCAGCAGCTTAGGGATGGGGGCGAATGAGCAGTTCTTC
TRBJ2-5 | 13 | TRBV14 | . | . | CASSQGLRETQYF | TGTGCCAGCAGCCAAGGTCTGAGAGAGACCCAGTACTTC
TRBJ1-1 | 14 | TRBV19 | . | once | CASSIREMNTEAFF | TGTGCCAGTAGTATAAGGGAGATGAACACTGAAGCTTTCTTT
TRBJ2-7 | 15 | TRBV6-1 | TRBD2 | once | CAGSTSSTSRHEQYF | TGTGCCGGTTCGACTAGCTCAACTAGTCGCCACGAGCAGTACTTC
TRBJ1-2 | 17 | TRBV11-2 | TRBD1 | once | CASSFYFPGQGVYGYTF | TGTGCCAGCAGCTTCTACTTTCCGGGACAGGGAGTCTATGGCTACACCTTC
TRBJ1-4 | 11 | TRBV6-5 | TRBD1 | . | CASNGHRGLFF | TGTGCCAGCAACGGGCACAGGGGGCTGTTTTTT
TRBJ1-5 | 16 | TRBV21-1 | . | once | CASNRDRGFLVRPQHF | TGTGCCAGCAACCGGGACAGGGGCTTTTTGGTACGGCCCCAGCATTTT
TRBJ1-5 | 16 | TRBV6-6 | TRBD1 | . | CASSQGQGILNQPQHF | TGTGCCAGCAGTCAAGGACAGGGTATCTTGAATCAGCCCCAGCATTTT
TRBJ2-2 | 15 | TRBV5-6 | TRBD1 | . | CASSRDRGRSGELFF | TGTGCCAGCAGCCGGGACAGGGGGCGATCCGGGGAGCTGTTTTTT
TRBJ1-1 | 15 | TRBV28 | . | . | CASSPGTTGNTEAFF | TGTGCCAGCAGTCCCGGGACAACCGGGAACACTGAAGCTTTCTTT
TRBJ2-7 | 14 | TRBV27 | TRBD1 | . | CASSVLDRVYEQYF | TGTGCCAGCAGTGTCCTTGACAGGGTTTACGAGCAGTACTTC